This T cell receptor beta chain stems from a study of PD-1 blockade in classical Hodgkin lymphoma. Generated by immunoSEQ multiplex PCR, the TCRdb table keeps only in-frame clones and is missing some. The sample contains fewer than 100,000 clones, roughly 89% of which appear only once. Germline-derived CDR1 and CDR2 are LNHDA and SQIVND (reference sequence). This CDR3 is 14 amino acids long. The V end lost 5 bases, the J end lost 0 bases, and 9 bases lay between the germline ends. All patients experienced relapse after autologous stem cell transplantation, and brentuximab vedotin exposure was variable.

This receptor was taken from a human donor with classical Hodgkin lymphoma. The genes are TRBV19 and TRBJ2-3; D not certain. The sequencing here drew on peripheral blood mononuclear cells (PBMCs), taken at baseline. This chain's CDR3 is CASSGLASTDTQYF. CDR3 in DNA: TGTGCCAGTAGTGGGCTGGCTAGCACAGATACGCAGTATTTT.